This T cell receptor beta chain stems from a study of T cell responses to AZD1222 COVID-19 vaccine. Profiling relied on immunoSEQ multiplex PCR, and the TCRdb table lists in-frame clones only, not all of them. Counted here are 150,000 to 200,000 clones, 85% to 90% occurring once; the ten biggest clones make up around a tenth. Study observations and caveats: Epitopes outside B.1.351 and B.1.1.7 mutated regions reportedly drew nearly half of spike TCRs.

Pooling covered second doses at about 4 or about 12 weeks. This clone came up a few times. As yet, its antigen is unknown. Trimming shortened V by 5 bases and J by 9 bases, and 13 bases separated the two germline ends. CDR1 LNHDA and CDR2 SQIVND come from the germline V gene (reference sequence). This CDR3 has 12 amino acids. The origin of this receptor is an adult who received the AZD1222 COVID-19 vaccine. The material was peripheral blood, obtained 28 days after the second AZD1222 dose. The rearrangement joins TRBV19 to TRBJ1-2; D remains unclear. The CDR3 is CASSPRVWSYTF. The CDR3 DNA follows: TGTGCCAGTAGTCCCCGGGTTTGGAGCTACACCTTC.